This TCR beta chain is drawn from a study of CXCR3-negative and CXCR3-positive naive CD8 T cells. Overall study results and limits: CXCR3-negative and CXCR3-positive naive cells shared comparable TRBV-TRBJ usage, but memory cells did not. For the naive subsets, surface CD5 was similar, and TCR strength was inferred from TRB CDR3 properties.

The CDR3 spans 16 residues. In germline, CDR1 is MNHNY, CDR2 SVGAGI (reference sequence). The study made its TRB cDNA libraries by 5' RACE, adding UMI labels. TCRdb re-called the 5' RACE reads and catalogs CDR3 proteins one per entry, DNA excluded. This repertoire comprises tens of thousands of distinct CDR3 sequences; its ten largest clones make up 4% to 5%. As for this clonotype: The antigen is unknown.

The clonotype was recovered from a human donor in good health. Some clones in this sample may be carry-over from other donors' samples. V and J are TRBV6-6 and TRBJ1-4. The sample taken for sequencing was naive CXCR3- CD8+ T cells from blood. Subset described: CD45RO-CCR7+CD27+CD95- naive CD8+ T cells lacking CXCR3 (TNR3-). The CDR3 loop reads CASSPQPTYPREKLFF.